This record concerns one T cell receptor beta chain sequence. Profiled with immunoSEQ multiplex PCR; TCRdb holds only in-frame clones, not every one. Of about 82,000 clones listed, about 90% are singletons. The record originates from a study of glioma-infiltrating T cells after dendritic cell vaccination. Germline CDR1 is SGHRS and CDR2 is YFSETQ. Trimming at V came to 4 bases and at J to 2 bases, leaving 6 bases not matched to a gene. CDR3 size: 14 residues. Isocitrate dehydrogenase mutation was absent in all glioblastoma patients. This TCR was sampled from a human donor with glioblastoma. Material: blood, obtained before dendritic cell vaccination. This rearrangement joins TRBV5-1 to TRBJ2-7, with 7 bases identical to TRBD1. The DNA for the CDR3 is TGCGCCAGCAGCCCCTGGGACAGAGCCTACGAGCAGTACTTC. It specifies CASSPWDRAYEQYF.